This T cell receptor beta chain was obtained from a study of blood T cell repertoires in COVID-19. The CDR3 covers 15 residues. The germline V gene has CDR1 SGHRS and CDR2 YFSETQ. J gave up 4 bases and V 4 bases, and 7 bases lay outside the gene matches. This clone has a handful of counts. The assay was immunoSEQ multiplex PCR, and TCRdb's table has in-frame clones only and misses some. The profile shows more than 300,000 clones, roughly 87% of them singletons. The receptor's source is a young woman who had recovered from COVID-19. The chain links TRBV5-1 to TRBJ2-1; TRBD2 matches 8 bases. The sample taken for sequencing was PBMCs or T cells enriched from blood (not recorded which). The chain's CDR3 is CASSLELADYNEQFF. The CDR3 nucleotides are TGCGCCAGCAGCCTCGAACTAGCGGATTACAATGAGCAGTTCTTC.